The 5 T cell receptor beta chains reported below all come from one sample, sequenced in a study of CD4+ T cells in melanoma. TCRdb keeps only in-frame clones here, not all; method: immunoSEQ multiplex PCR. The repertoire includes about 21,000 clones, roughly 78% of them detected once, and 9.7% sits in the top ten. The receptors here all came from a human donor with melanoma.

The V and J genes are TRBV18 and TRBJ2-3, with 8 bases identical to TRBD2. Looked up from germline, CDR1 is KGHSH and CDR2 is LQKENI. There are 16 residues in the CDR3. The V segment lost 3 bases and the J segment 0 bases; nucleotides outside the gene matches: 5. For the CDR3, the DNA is TGTGCCAGCTCACCGATCCAGCGGGGGAGCACAGATACGCAGTATTTT. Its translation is CASSPIQRGSTDTQYF.

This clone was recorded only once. CDR3 sequence reads: CASSFRDRGSDYEQYF. In DNA, the CDR3 is TGTGCCAGCAGCTTCCGGGACAGGGGATCTGACTACGAGCAGTACTTC. The chain has TRBV7-6 and TRBJ2-7; 10 nucleotides agree with TRBD1. CDR1 SGHVS and CDR2 FNYEAQ come from the germline V gene. Unmatched junction bases numbered 8, after V lost 3 bases and J lost 3 bases. CDR3 length equals 16 residues.

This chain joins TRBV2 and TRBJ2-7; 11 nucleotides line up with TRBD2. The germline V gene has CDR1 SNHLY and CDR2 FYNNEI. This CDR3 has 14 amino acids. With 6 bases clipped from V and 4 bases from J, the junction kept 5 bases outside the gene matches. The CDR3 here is CASRERLAGYEQYF. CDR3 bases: TGTGCCAGCAGAGAGAGACTAGCGGGATACGAGCAGTACTTC.

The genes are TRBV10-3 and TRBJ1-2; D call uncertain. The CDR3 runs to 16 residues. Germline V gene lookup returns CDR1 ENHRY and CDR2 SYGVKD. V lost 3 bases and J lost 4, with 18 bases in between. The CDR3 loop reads CAISDAGHRGRYGYTF. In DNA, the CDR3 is TGTGCCATCAGTGACGCCGGTCACAGAGGACGCTATGGCTACACCTTC.

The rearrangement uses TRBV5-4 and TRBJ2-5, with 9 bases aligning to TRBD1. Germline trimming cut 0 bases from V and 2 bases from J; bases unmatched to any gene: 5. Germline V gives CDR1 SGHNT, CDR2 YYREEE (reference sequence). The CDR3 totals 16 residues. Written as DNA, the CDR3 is TGTGCCAGCAGCTTGGGGACAGGGGCAGGACAAGAGACCCAGTACTTC. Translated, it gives CASSLGTGAGQETQYF.